Here is one T cell receptor beta chain with its context. Its cognate antigen is unknown. TCRdb keeps only in-frame clones here, not all; method: immunoSEQ multiplex PCR. Among about 44,000 clones listed, 80% were seen once. These data belong to a study of OX40 agonist ivuxolimab in advanced cancers. Study overall: While on treatment, patients had intravenous ivuxolimab at 0.01 to 10 mg/kg every 2 weeks. Broader study findings: Among expanded peripheral T cells, antigen specificity went undetermined. Partial responders at 0.1-3.0 mg/kg had among the lowest clonal expansion.

The sequence was collected from an adult with an advanced solid tumor such as melanoma, head and neck, liver or kidney cancer. The specimen was CD4+ or CD8+ T cells sorted from blood, collected in a trial of the OX40 agonist ivuxolimab.

CDR3 region: CASSQDGQGNQPQHF. CDR3 sequence (DNA): TGCGCCAGCAGCCAAGATGGACAGGGCAATCAGCCCCAGCATTTT. This rearrangement joins TRBV4-1 to TRBJ1-5; 7 positions match TRBD1. Unmatched junction bases numbered 1, after V lost 0 bases and J lost 2 bases. Germline values: CDR1 MGHRA, CDR2 YSYEKL. This CDR3 has 15 residues.